This TCR beta chain derives from a study of T cell repertoires in cytomegalovirus infection. A single record per CDR3 protein comes from TCRdb applying MiXCR to the reads. The data show roughly 70,000 distinct CDR3 sequences, approximately 20% seen once. Broader study findings: Predominance within the ex vivo response was attributable to HLA-C-restricted CMV-specific TCR beta clonotypes.

This clonotype appeared once. The target antigen is unknown. There are 13 residues in the CDR3. Germline loops: CDR1 MNHEY, CDR2 SMNVEV (reference sequence). The ends were cut back, 8 bases at V and 6 bases at J, with 14 bases in the middle. Sequenced here: CD8+ T cells from cultured PBMCs, sampled from culture after CMV antigen stimulation. The clonotype was recovered from a human donor in good health (CMV status not recorded). Some clones in this sample may be carry-over from other donors' samples. The chain couples TRBV27 to TRBJ2-1; TRBD2 might be the D (6 bases). As DNA, the CDR3 is TGTGCCAGCGGGGGGAGGTCGGGCAATGAGCAGTTCTTC. Its translation: CASGGRSGNEQFF.